This T cell receptor beta chain comes out of a study of shared clonotypes between healthy human individuals. Every donor, a Caucasian adult, lived in Nashville, Tennessee. Sequenced by immunoSEQ multiplex PCR; TCRdb stores in-frame clones only, minus some. The sample carries a few million clones, around 93% recorded once. V lost 2 bases to trimming and J lost 6 bases, with 11 bases between them. The CDR3 loop spans 15 amino acids. The germline CDR1 and CDR2 sequences are SEHNR and FQNEAQ (reference sequence). Sequenced material: naive CD4+ T cells from PBMCs. Stated subset: CD45RA+ positively selected. The source of this sequence is a young man in good health. Some clones in this sample may be carry-over from other donors' samples. The V call is TRBV7-9, the J call TRBJ2-6, with D possibly TRBD1 on 6 matching bases. The CDR3: CASSLSQGAANVLTF. CDR3 bases: TGTGCCAGCAGCTTATCACAGGGCGCGGCCAACGTCCTGACTTTC.